The present T cell receptor beta chain was sequenced within a study of T cell repertoires in cytomegalovirus infection. As for the study in general: The study used recently identified HLA-C-restricted and well-studied HLA-B-restricted CMV epitopes. Regarding the study as a whole: Carriers of CMV plus the relevant HLA were identified by cumulative public TCR beta family frequency.

TCRdb reanalysed the reads using MiXCR and keeps one entry per CDR3 protein. The repertoire holds 900,000 to 950,000 distinct CDR3 sequences, with approximately 33% as singletons. Points on this clonotype: The antigen remains unidentified.

This CDR3 region has 16 residues. CDR1 is MNHEY and CDR2 is SMNVEV in the germline V gene (reference sequence). V shed 4 bases and J shed 0 bases, with 12 bases lying between them. The J gene is TRBJ1-4, the V gene TRBV27; D remains unclear. The specimen comprised cultured CD8+ T cells from PBMCs, sampled from culture after CMV antigen stimulation. This clonotype originated in a human donor in good health (CMV status not recorded). Some clones in this sample may be carry-over from other donors' samples. This CDR3 reads CASSSHIGATNEKLFF. The CDR3 bases are TGTGCCAGCAGTTCCCACATTGGAGCAACTAATGAAAAACTGTTTTTT.